The sequence of this T cell receptor (beta chain) was determined in a study of T cell repertoires in cytomegalovirus infection. General study results and limits: The cumulative frequency of public TCR beta families distinguished individuals who carried CMV together with the relevant HLA. The ex vivo response was dominated by HLA-C-restricted CMV-specific TCR beta clonotypes.

The CDR3 runs to 12 residues. Per the germline V gene, CDR1 is PRHDT and CDR2 is FYEKMQ (reference sequence). The V end was cut by 0 bases, the J end by 8 bases, with 5 bases between. Many counts were recorded for this clonotype. Its target is unknown. TCRdb analysed the reads with MiXCR anew, one entry per CDR3 protein. The table has some 300,000 distinct CDR3 sequences, roughly a tenth seen once. The receptor comes from a human donor in good health (CMV status not recorded). Some clones in this sample may be carry-over from other donors' samples. The sample was PBMCs. The V and J genes are TRBV13 and TRBJ2-1, with D unclear. The CDR3 bases are TGTGCCAGCAGCTTAGGTAGACATGAGCAGTTCTTC. This gives the protein CASSLGRHEQFF.